One sample yielded the 9 T cell receptor beta chains listed below, sequenced in a study of T cell repertoires in cytomegalovirus infection. TCRdb reprocessed the reads via MiXCR and lists one record per CDR3 protein. The data show about 63,000 distinct CDR3 sequences, around 20% seen once. Their recognized antigens are unknown. The input for sequencing was CD8+ T cells from cultured PBMCs, taken from culture after CMV antigen stimulation. Receptor source: a human donor in good health (CMV status not recorded). Some clones in this sample may be carry-over from other donors' samples.

V gene TRBV7-9 combines with J gene TRBJ1-2; D not resolved. The CDR3 loop spans 15 amino acids. Deletions cut 1 base from V and 1 base from J, with 10 bases between. Per the germline V gene, CDR1 is SEHNR and CDR2 is FQNEAQ (reference sequence). The CDR3 DNA reads TGTGCCAGCAGCTTAGAGTGGACTAATAACTATGGCTACACCTTC. This translates into CASSLEWTNNYGYTF.

The table lists this clonotype with a few counts. The rearrangement links TRBV5-8 to TRBJ1-5, with D unresolved. V lost 0 bases and J 0 bases, leaving 7 bases between the germline ends. The germline V gene has CDR1 SGHTS and CDR2 YDEGEE. CDR3 length equals 15 residues. The DNA for the CDR3 is TGTGCCAGCAGCTTGGCCGGATATAGCAATCAGCCCCAGCATTTT. This encodes CASSLAGYSNQPQHF.

This clonotype was picked up a small number of times. The J gene is TRBJ2-2, the V gene TRBV7-8; 8 nucleotides line up with TRBD2. The CDR3 totals 18 residues. CDR1 SGHVS and CDR2 FQNEAQ come from the germline V gene. V trimming: 3 bases; J trimming: 1 base; junction bases outside the gene matches: 10. The CDR3 reads CASSFPGGTSLNTGELFF. DNA of the CDR3: TGTGCCAGCAGCTTCCCGGGGGGGACCAGTTTGAACACCGGGGAGCTGTTTTTT.

This clonotype was observed a handful of times. The chain links TRBV6-2 or TRBV6-3 to TRBJ1-2, with D unresolved. Between the trimmed V and J ends, which lost 5 bases and 0 bases, there was a span of 10 bases. Germline V gives CDR1 MNHEY, CDR2 SVGEGT. The CDR3 has 14 amino acids. The CDR3 loop reads CASSRSNANYGYTF. The DNA of the CDR3 is TGTGCCAGCAGTCGAAGTAATGCTAACTATGGCTACACCTTC.

This clonotype was seen more than once but under ten times. The rearrangement links TRBV4-1 to TRBJ1-4; no reliable D call. With 1 base removed from V and 4 bases from J, the gap between germline ends came to 10 bases. The CDR3 contains 15 residues. Germline CDR1 MGHRA, CDR2 YSYEKL. CDR3 region: CASSQVQSLNEKLFF. The CDR3 nucleotides read TGCGCCAGCAGCCAAGTTCAAAGCCTTAATGAAAAACTGTTTTTT.

The gene calls are TRBV27 and TRBJ1-2; 12 bases match TRBD1. The trim removed 7 bases at V and 2 bases at J, leaving 11 bases unmatched. This CDR3 is built from 17 residues. Germline CDR1 reads MNHEY; CDR2 reads SMNVEV (reference sequence). In nucleotides, the CDR3 is TGTGCCAGCACTCCTGGGACAGGGGGCGTTTGGAACTATGGCTACACCTTC. Protein product: CASTPGTGGVWNYGYTF.

This clonotype has only a few counts. V usage is TRBV7-2 and J usage is TRBJ2-7; unclear D gene. Trimming removed 3 bases at V and 3 bases at J, with 3 bases between. From germline, CDR1 is SGHTA and CDR2 FQGNSA. The CDR3 is made up of 11 amino acids. Written as DNA, the CDR3 is TGTGCCAGCAGCTTGGACTACGAGCAGTACTTC. Amino acids: CASSLDYEQYF.

This clonotype was recorded a few times. This chain joins TRBV15 and TRBJ2-3; 9 bases agree with TRBD2. The CDR3 is 15 amino acids. Germline values: CDR1 LNHNV, CDR2 YYDKDF (reference sequence). The V and J ends lost 3 bases and 3 bases, in that order; junction bases with no gene match: 4. CDR3 DNA: TGTGCCACCAGCAGCGGGACTAGCCTAACAGATACGCAGTATTTT. Translation: CATSSGTSLTDTQYF.

This clonotype was detected a few times. This chain uses TRBV14 with TRBJ2-5, with 8 positions matching TRBD1. CDR1 and CDR2 from the germline V gene are SGHDN and FVKESK. After removal of 2 bases from V and 3 bases from J, the junction contained 2 bases not matched to a gene. CDR3 size: 14 residues. The CDR3 region is CASSQTGGKETQYF. In DNA, the CDR3 is TGTGCCAGCAGCCAAACAGGGGGAAAAGAGACCCAGTACTTC.